These 18 T cell receptor beta chains were sequenced from one sample in a study of breast tumors, draining lymph nodes, adjacent tissues. A single record per CDR3 protein comes from TCRdb applying MiXCR to the multiplex PCR reads. The data hold approximately 140,000 distinct CDR3 sequences, with over 25% observed a single time. Samples came from axillary lymph nodes draining the breast cancer. The sequenced sample was axillary lymph node tissue. The receptors here all came from a female donor with breast cancer. Some clones in this sample may be carry-over from other donors' samples.

This clonotype was counted many times. V is TRBV19 and J is TRBJ2-3; D is unresolved. Germline CDR1 LNHDA, CDR2 SQIVND (reference sequence). This CDR3 has 15 residues. V lost 4 bases and J 2 bases, leaving 13 bases between the germline ends. CDR3 DNA: TGTGCCAGTAGTACAAGGAGTGGTCCCACAGATACGCAGTATTTT. It specifies CASSTRSGPTDTQYF.

With respect to this clonotype: The junction differs from germline at one of its ends, possibly a read error. This chain joins TRBV7-9 and TRBJ2-1; D not certain. The CDR3 consists of 15 residues. Germline CDR1 reads SEHNR; CDR2 reads FQNEAQ (reference sequence). CDR3 DNA sequence: TGTGCCAGCAGAGATAGGGTAGACTCCCACAATGAGCAGTTCTTC. Translated: CASRDRVDSHNEQFF. The whole variable domain, filled in from reference TRBV7-9 and TRBJ2-1, reads DTGVSQNPRHKITKRGQNVTFRCDPISEHNRLYWYRQTLGQGPEFLTYFQNEAQLEKSRLLSDRFSAERPKGSFSTLEIQRTEQGDSAMYLCASRDRVDSHNEQFFGPGTRLTVL.

On this clonotype: The CDR3 does not close with the conserved phenylalanine or tryptophan, likely indicating a read error. The chain combines TRBV5-1 with TRBJ2-5; TRBD2 is a possible D gene (6 bases). CDR1 is SGHRS and CDR2 is YFSETQ in the germline V gene. The CDR3 has 14 residues. This chain's CDR3 is CASTEAGRQDTQYL. The CDR3 DNA reads as TGCGCCAGCACGGAGGCAGGGAGGCAAGACACCCAGTACCTC.

The rearrangement uses TRBV29-1 and TRBJ1-2, with a tentative D call TRBD1 (5 bases). CDR3 length: 15 residues. Germline values: CDR1 SQVTM, CDR2 ANQGSEA. The V end was cut by 6 bases, the J end by 2 bases, with 19 bases between. In nucleotides, the CDR3 is TGCAGCGTCAGCTCACGCCAGGGAACCAACTATGGCTACACCTTC. Its protein product is CSVSSRQGTNYGYTF.

The table lists this clonotype with many counts. The genes are TRBV7-8 and TRBJ2-5; possibly TRBD1 for D (6 bases). Germline V gene lookup returns CDR1 SGHVS and CDR2 FQNEAQ. The CDR3 runs 14 residues. V lost 2 bases, J lost 5 bases, and 12 bases lay in between. The CDR3 region is CASSLWGLRETQYF. The CDR3 coding sequence is TGTGCCAGCAGCTTATGGGGGCTTCGGGAGACCCAGTACTTC.

This clonotype was seen at least ten times. The rearrangement links TRBV29-1 to TRBJ2-1, with D unresolved. The CDR3 length is 12 residues. CDR1 and CDR2 from the germline V gene are SQVTM and ANQGSEA. Trimming took off 0 bases at V and 11 bases at J, with 11 bases between the two ends. The CDR3 DNA follows: TGCAGCGTTGAAGATATCCCTGGCAAGCAGTTCTTC. It translates to CSVEDIPGKQFF.

There are many counts of this clonotype. The chain combines TRBV5-1 with TRBJ2-1, with TRBD1 matching 10 bases. The CDR3 spans 16 residues. V shed 0 bases and J 3 bases; nucleotides not matched to a gene: 3. The V gene's germline CDR1 is SGHRS and CDR2 YFSETQ. The CDR3, as DNA: TGCGCCAGCAGCTTGGGGGGACAGGGGTTCTACAATGAGCAGTTCTTC. Protein sequence: CASSLGGQGFYNEQFF.

Only a few counts were recorded for this clonotype. A much larger clone sits a single nucleotide away, making a read error possible. The chain joins TRBV20-1 to TRBJ2-1, with D perhaps matching TRBD1 (5 bases). Germline loops: CDR1 DFQATT, CDR2 SNEGSKA (reference sequence). The CDR3 totals 14 residues. DNA for the CDR3: TGCAGTGCTTCTGACAGAAGCTCCTACACTGAGCAGTTCTTC. Its protein is CSASDRSSYTEQFF.

The CDR3 loop reads CAISDLGQGGLAFF. CDR3 bases: TGTGCCATCAGTGACTTGGGACAGGGGGGTTTAGCTTTCTTT. The chain is built from TRBV10-3 and TRBJ1-1; TRBD1 agrees at 11 bases. V shed 3 bases, J shed 10 bases, and the junction held 7 bases outside the gene matches. The CDR3 contains 14 residues. CDR1 and CDR2 from the germline V gene are ENHRY and SYGVKD.

This clonotype was detected many times. The chain employs TRBV7-9 and TRBJ1-5; 7 bases are a match to TRBD1. The ends lost 5 bases at V and 4 bases at J; junction bases unmatched: 5. Looked up from germline, CDR1 is SEHNR and CDR2 is FQNEAQ (reference sequence). This CDR3 is 14 amino acids long. CDR3 sequence: CASSGDRGNQPQHF. Written as DNA, the CDR3 is TGTGCCAGCAGCGGGGACAGAGGTAATCAGCCCCAGCATTTT.

The chain has TRBV7-8 and TRBJ1-4; 9 bases are shared with TRBD1. Unmatched junction bases numbered 8, after V lost 4 bases and J lost 8 bases. There are 15 residues in the CDR3. The germline V gene has CDR1 SGHVS and CDR2 FQNEAQ. This CDR3 is CASSSGGGTGEKLFF. CDR3 DNA sequence: TGTGCCAGCAGCTCCGGGGGAGGGACAGGGGAAAAACTGTTTTTT.

The sample holds many counts of this clonotype. This chain uses TRBV7-6 with TRBJ2-1; D might be TRBD2 (6 bases). Germline CDR1 is SGHVS and CDR2 is FNYEAQ. V lost 2 bases and J lost 10, with 15 bases in between. The CDR3 length is 14 residues. CDR3 nucleotide sequence: TGTGCCAGCAGCTTAATTGACCCCCGGGAGGAGCAGTTCTTC. This translates into CASSLIDPREEQFF.

V gene TRBV28 combines with J gene TRBJ1-3; the D is unclear. The length of the CDR3 is 13 residues. V was clipped by 2 bases and J by 3 bases, with 5 bases between them. Germline assignment: CDR1 MDHEN and CDR2 SYDVKM. In DNA, the CDR3 is TGTGCCAGCAGTTTAGCAGGTGGAAACACCATATATTTT. Translated, it gives CASSLAGGNTIYF. Complete variable domain (other parts from reference TRBV28 and TRBJ1-3): DVKVTQSSRYLVKRTGEKVFLECVQDMDHENMFWYRQDPGLGLRLIYFSYDVKMKEKGDIPEGYSVSREKKERFSLILESASTNQTSMYLCASSLAGGNTIYFGEGSWLTVV.

In regard to this clonotype: This could be a read error, since a much larger clone is one nucleotide away. J is TRBJ2-5 and V is TRBV19; TRBD2 might be the D (5 bases). This CDR3 has 15 residues. The germline gives CDR1 LNHDA, CDR2 SQIVND (reference sequence). The CDR3, as DNA: TGTGCCAGTAGCCGGGATCCGGGTATCCAAGAGACCCAGTGCTTC. This encodes CASSRDPGIQETQCF. Looking up the rest from reference TRBV19 and TRBJ2-5 gives the full variable domain: DGGITQSPKYLFRKEGQNVTLSCEQNLNHDAMYWYRQDPGQGLRLIYYSQIVNDFQKGDIAEGYSVSREKKESFPLTVTSAQKNPTAFYLCASSRDPGIQETQCFGPGTRLLVL.

This clonotype was detected many times. With a much larger clone just one base away, this may be a read error. This rearrangement joins TRBV6-6 to TRBJ2-7; D gene uncertain. From germline, CDR1 is MNHNY and CDR2 SVGAGI (reference sequence). This CDR3 is built from 14 residues. V shed 5 bases and J shed 2 bases, with 13 bases lying between them. The CDR3 DNA follows: TGTGCCAGCAGTCACTTAGAAAACGCCTACGAGCAGTACTTC. It encodes CASSHLENAYEQYF.

This clonotype was seen repeatedly, ten times or more. This rearrangement joins TRBV19 to TRBJ1-2; D gene ambiguous. CDR3 size: 11 residues. Germline V gene lookup returns CDR1 LNHDA and CDR2 SQIVND (reference sequence). Trimming pared 8 bases from V and 1 base from J, leaving 5 bases between. The CDR3 DNA follows: TGTGCCAGTTTAAGTAACTATGGCTACACCTTC. Its protein is CASLSNYGYTF.

This clonotype has a handful of counts. The J gene is TRBJ2-1, the V gene TRBV9, with a tentative D call TRBD2 (5 bases). The CDR3 is made up of 16 amino acids. The V end was cut by 0 bases, the J end by 1 base, with 11 bases between. The germline V gene has CDR1 SGDLS and CDR2 YYNGEE. Written as DNA, the CDR3 is TGTGCCAGCAGCGTAGAGGGAGTGTTATCCTACAATGAGCAGTTCTTC. This gives the protein CASSVEGVLSYNEQFF. Looking up the rest from reference TRBV9 and TRBJ2-1 gives the full variable domain: DSGVTQTPKHLITATGQRVTLRCSPRSGDLSVYWYQQSLDQGLQFLIQYYNGEERAKGNILERFSAQQFPDLHSELNLSSLELGDSALYFCASSVEGVLSYNEQFFGPGTRLTVL.

The sample holds many counts of this clonotype. The genes are TRBV5-1 and TRBJ2-7, with 8 bases fitting TRBD1. This CDR3 has 14 amino acids. The germline V gene encodes CDR1 SGHRS and CDR2 YFSETQ. J was trimmed by 2 bases and V by 4 bases; bases with no gene match: 5. The CDR3 DNA is TGCGCCAGCAGCGTCGACAGGGGTCCCTACGAGCAGTACTTC. Its protein is CASSVDRGPYEQYF.